There are many counts of the clone carrying this T cell receptor beta chain. The target antigen is unknown. Germline CDR1 and CDR2: SGHNT and YENEEA. J was trimmed by 2 bases and V by 8 bases; bases with no gene match: 2. The CDR3 runs 12 residues. Time point noted: patch test 3, about 24 weeks after DPC sensitization. Treatment given: therapeutic diphenylcyclopropenone sensitization with weekly scalp DPC. It was from unfractionated whole blood that total RNA was extracted. The data were taken from a study of human T cells and chemical hapten exposure. Study-wide context: Once 0.01% DPC had been applied to the upper back by patch test, readings were taken at 6 days. Study outcomes and limitations: DPC sensitization left the count of TCRs above 1 in 1000 unchanged.

Each CDR3 protein gets one entry after TCRdb re-called the RACE reads with MiXCR. The table records 28,000 or so distinct CDR3 sequences, about 5% of them present only once. This TCR was recovered from a man in his thirties or forties with alopecia areata. Some clones in this sample may be carry-over from other donors' samples. The genes are TRBV11-3 and TRBJ2-5, with TRBD1 identical over 7 bases. Sequences were derived from whole blood, sampled in connection with sensitization to the hapten diphenylcyclopropenone (DPC). The CDR3 region is CASQGQQETQYF. The CDR3 nucleotides are TGTGCCAGCCAGGGACAGCAAGAGACCCAGTACTTC.